A single sample is the source of the 12 T cell receptor beta chains below, sequenced in a study of T cell responses to AZD1222 COVID-19 vaccine. Some clones are missing from TCRdb's copy, which holds only in-frame ones; the method was immunoSEQ multiplex PCR. The data contain around 150,000 clones, roughly 94% of them singletons. Here the sequenced sample was peripheral blood, taken 28 days after the second AZD1222 dose. The receptors were sampled from an adult who received the AZD1222 COVID-19 vaccine.

The V gene is TRBV3-1 (or the pseudogene TRBV3-2), the J gene TRBJ1-5; D ambiguous. This CDR3 has 14 residues. Germline V gives CDR1 LGHDT, CDR2 YNNKEL (reference sequence). V was shortened by 0 bases and J by 6 bases, with 9 bases between the two germline ends. CDR3 protein: CASSQDPGVQPQHF. The CDR3 DNA sequence: TGTGCCAGCAGCCAAGACCCCGGGGTTCAGCCCCAGCATTTT.

V gene TRBV5-6 combines with J gene TRBJ1-2; D is possibly TRBD1 (6 bases). The CDR3 is made up of 14 amino acids. Trimming removed 0 bases at V and 1 base at J, with 7 bases between. The germline V gene encodes CDR1 SGHDT and CDR2 YYEEEE. The CDR3: CASSLGQVNYGYTF. The CDR3 DNA reads as TGTGCCAGCAGCTTGGGACAGGTTAACTATGGCTACACCTTC.

V and J are TRBV11-3 and TRBJ2-5; D could derive from TRBD1 or TRBD2 (7 bases each). CDR1 and CDR2 from the germline V gene are SGHNT and YENEEA. Trimming stripped 4 bases from V and 5 bases from J, with 11 bases between. This CDR3 region has 13 residues. In DNA, the CDR3 is TGTGCCAGCAGCTCGCAGGGGGGGGAGACCCAGTACTTC. Translated: CASSSQGGETQYF.

The chain carries TRBV7-2 and TRBJ2-5, with D perhaps matching TRBD1 (5 bases). V was shortened by 5 bases and J by 0 bases, with 10 bases between the two germline ends. CDR1 and CDR2 from the germline V gene are SGHTA and FQGNSA. The length of the CDR3 is 14 residues. CDR3 DNA: TGTGCCAGCAGCGTCGACAGAAACCAAGAGACCCAGTACTTC. This codes for CASSVDRNQETQYF.

The chain carries TRBV3-1 (or the pseudogene TRBV3-2) and TRBJ1-4; TRBD1 agrees at 7 bases. CDR1 is LGHDT and CDR2 is YNNKEL in the germline V gene (reference sequence). The CDR3 is made up of 16 amino acids. The V gene end was trimmed by 2 bases and the J gene end by 4 bases; junction bases not matched to a gene: 7. The CDR3 nucleotides read TGTGCCAGCAGCCAACGATCAGGGGGTGGTAATGAAAAACTGTTTTTT. Amino acids: CASSQRSGGGNEKLFF.

This rearrangement joins TRBV4-2 to TRBJ1-1, with TRBD1 matching over 9 bases. With 2 bases clipped from V and 11 bases from J, the junction kept 15 bases outside the gene matches. The V gene's germline CDR1 is LGHNA and CDR2 YNFKEQ. The CDR3 has 16 amino acids. This CDR3 is CASSQSGTGTWRGAFF. CDR3 nucleotides: TGTGCCAGCAGCCAATCCGGGACAGGGACCTGGAGGGGGGCTTTCTTT.

The table lists this clone with a count of one. The genes are TRBV29-1 and TRBJ2-2; TRBD1 matches at 12 bases. J was trimmed by 6 bases and V by 0 bases; bases with no gene match: 5. The V gene's germline CDR1 is SQVTM and CDR2 ANQGSEA. The CDR3 length is 16 residues. The CDR3 bases are TGCAGCGTTGAAGACCCGGGACAGGGGGCGGCCGGGGAGCTGTTTTTT. Protein: CSVEDPGQGAAGELFF.

CDR3: CASSQDGGGGSYEQYF. The CDR3 bases are TGTGCCAGCAGCCAAGACGGAGGGGGCGGGTCCTACGAGCAGTACTTC. V usage is TRBV4-2 and J usage is TRBJ2-7; D possibly corresponds to TRBD1 (7 bases). CDR3 length: 16 amino acids. Germline CDR1 LGHNA, CDR2 YNFKEQ. Deletions cut 0 bases from V and 1 base from J, with 13 bases between.

This chain joins TRBV30 and TRBJ1-1, with a possible D match to TRBD1 (5 bases). Germline V gives CDR1 GTSNPN, CDR2 SVGIG (reference sequence). V lost 3 bases to trimming and J lost 3 bases, with 11 bases between them. The CDR3 has 13 amino acids. The CDR3: CAWRAGDHTEAFF. CDR3 coding DNA: TGTGCCTGGAGAGCCGGGGACCACACTGAAGCTTTCTTT.

V and J are TRBV7-2 and TRBJ2-6; perhaps TRBD1 as D (6 bases). This CDR3 has 18 residues. V was cut by 0 bases and J by 0 bases, with 12 bases left in between. Germline V lookup: CDR1 SGHTA, CDR2 FQGNSA. CDR3 region: CASSLAGTPRSGANVLTF. CDR3 bases: TGTGCCAGCAGCTTAGCCGGGACACCTCGCTCTGGGGCCAACGTCCTGACTTTC. The full variable domain, its missing parts supplied by reference TRBV7-2 and TRBJ2-6, is GAGVSQSPSNKVTEKGKDVELRCDPISGHTALYWYRQSLGQGLEFLIYFQGNSAPDKSGLPSDRFSAERTGGSVSTLTIQRTQQEDSAVYLCASSLAGTPRSGANVLTFGAGSRLTVL.

The chain employs TRBV4-3 and TRBJ2-1, with TRBD2 identical over 11 bases. Looked up from germline, CDR1 is LGHNA and CDR2 is YSLEER. CDR3 size: 16 residues. J lost 3 bases, V lost 0 bases, and 1 base had no gene match. The CDR3 sequence is CASSQDGLAGYNEQFF. The CDR3 coding sequence is TGCGCCAGCAGCCAAGATGGACTAGCGGGCTACAATGAGCAGTTCTTC.

This chain connects TRBV30 to TRBJ1-5; 7 bases align to TRBD1. V was pared by 4 bases and J by 4 bases, with 10 bases of the junction left unmatched. CDR1 is GTSNPN, CDR2 SVGIG, per germline (reference sequence). CDR3 length equals 15 residues. The CDR3 protein is CAWTSPGTANQPQHF. The CDR3 coding sequence is TGTGCCTGGACATCCCCCGGGACAGCTAATCAGCCCCAGCATTTT.